Below, 23 T cell receptor beta chains from the same sample are listed, as sequenced in a study of regulatory T cells in long-lasting Graves disease. Assembly of TCR beta libraries relied on iRepertoire HTBI primers together with Arm-PCR of CDR3 regions. TCRdb ran MiXCR on the multiplex PCR reads and lists one entry per CDR3 protein. Of fewer than 450,000 distinct CDR3 sequences listed, around 16% are singletons. As for time point: newly diagnosed GD, antithyroid drugs for less than 3 months. Preparation of the TCR library used RNA extracted from PBMCs. These sequences were also reported in another study, on T cells in Graves' hyperthyroidism and ophthalmopathy.

The source material was peripheral blood mononuclear cells (PBMCs), sampled at new diagnosis, from a patient treated with antithyroid drugs. The receptors stem from a middle-aged woman with Graves disease.

This clonotype has at least ten counts. This chain connects TRBV27 to TRBJ2-2; D ambiguous. Germline assignment: CDR1 MNHEY and CDR2 SMNVEV (reference sequence). The CDR3 has 11 residues. Trimming stripped 3 bases from V and 8 bases from J, with 4 bases between. This CDR3 is CASSFFGELFF. CDR3 sequence (DNA): TGTGCCAGCAGTTTCTTTGGGGAGCTGTTTTTT.

This clonotype was seen at least ten times. J is TRBJ1-2 and V is TRBV27, with D possibly matching TRBD1 (6 bases). The CDR3 sequence is 14 residues long. Germline assignment: CDR1 MNHEY and CDR2 SMNVEV (reference sequence). Trimming stripped 6 bases from V and 8 bases from J, with 19 bases between. This CDR3 reads CASSAYRDTPGYTF. In nucleotides, the CDR3 is TGTGCCAGCAGCGCCTACCGGGACACCCCGGGCTACACCTTC.

The chain joins TRBV6-2 or TRBV6-3 to TRBJ1-1, with 8 bases lining up with TRBD1. With 5 bases clipped from V and 11 bases from J, the junction kept 10 bases outside the gene matches. Germline V gene data show CDR1 as MNHEY and CDR2 as SVGEGT. The CDR3 extends over 13 amino acids. CDR3 bases: TGTGCCAGCAGTACTCCCACAGGGGGGGTGGCTTTCTTT. It is translated as CASSTPTGGVAFF.

The V and J genes are TRBV30 and TRBJ2-2, with 7 bases that match TRBD2. Germline V gene data show CDR1 as GTSNPN and CDR2 as SVGIG (reference sequence). This CDR3 is built from 16 residues. Unmatched junction bases numbered 11, after V lost 0 bases and J lost 7 bases. This CDR3 is CAWSVHPGGWNGELFF. CDR3 DNA: TGTGCCTGGAGTGTACACCCGGGGGGATGGAACGGGGAGCTGTTTTTT.

This clonotype was picked up many times. CDR3 nucleotide sequence: TGTGCCACCCTTCCCACTAGCGGGGCAAATGAGCAGTTCTTC. Its protein is CATLPTSGANEQFF. The V and J genes are TRBV28 and TRBJ2-1, with 10 bases identical to TRBD2. The V gene end was trimmed by 10 bases and the J gene end by 7 bases; junction bases not matched to a gene: 10. Germline assignment: CDR1 MDHEN and CDR2 SYDVKM. The CDR3 loop spans 14 amino acids.

This sequence joins TRBV7-2 and TRBJ2-4; TRBD2 agrees at 12 bases. Germline V gives CDR1 SGHTA, CDR2 FQGNSA. The CDR3 extends over 15 amino acids. V was clipped by 2 bases and J by 15 bases; unmatched bases: 11. The CDR3 DNA reads TGTGCCAGCAGCTTATATCCTAGCGGGAGGGCCGTCGCGTACTTC. It codes for CASSLYPSGRAVAYF.

Only a few counts were recorded for this clonotype. The chain has TRBV11-2 and TRBJ2-7, with D possibly being TRBD2 (5 bases). Germline CDR1 and CDR2: SGHAT and FQNNGV. The CDR3 extends over 13 amino acids. V lost 5 bases and J lost 3, with 11 bases in between. The DNA of the CDR3 is TGTGCCAGCAGCACGGACTGGCACTACGAGCAGTACTTC. Translating it yields CASSTDWHYEQYF. The full variable domain, rest sourced from reference TRBV11-2 and TRBJ2-7, is EAGVAQSPRYKIIEKRQSVAFWCNPISGHATLYWYQQILGQGPKLLIQFQNNGVVDDSQLPKDRFSAERLKGVDSTLKIQPAKLEDSAVYLCASSTDWHYEQYFGPGTRLTVT.

In this sample, this clonotype turned up once. The J gene is TRBJ2-7, the V gene TRBV2, with TRBD1 matching 8 bases. Unmatched junction bases numbered 8, after V lost 6 bases and J lost 1 base. CDR1 SNHLY and CDR2 FYNNEI come from the germline V gene. The CDR3 sequence is 15 residues long. The CDR3 nucleotides read TGTGCCAGCAGCCGTACAGGGGGTGGGTCCTACGAGCAGTACTTC. Encoded protein: CASSRTGGGSYEQYF.

This clonotype has ten or more counts. This sequence joins TRBV15 and TRBJ2-1, with D possibly TRBD2 on 5 matching bases. This CDR3 contains 14 residues. Germline V gene sequence: CDR1 LNHNV, CDR2 YYDKDF (reference sequence). Between the trimmed V and J ends, which lost 5 bases and 7 bases, there was a span of 15 bases. The CDR3 spells CATSLGGLPNEQFF. CDR3 bases: TGTGCCACCAGCTTAGGAGGACTGCCTAATGAGCAGTTCTTC.

This clonotype was seen at least ten times. The genes are TRBV10-3 and TRBJ2-7, with TRBD2 matching 10 bases. The CDR3 runs to 15 residues. CDR1 and CDR2 (germline): ENHRY, SYGVKD. Losses at the gene ends were 3 bases for V and 3 bases for J; bases not matched to a gene: 5. DNA of the CDR3: TGTGCCATCAGTGATCTTACTAGCGGGAACTACGAGCAGTACTTC. Encoded protein: CAISDLTSGNYEQYF.

Regarding this clonotype: This likely came from a read error, as a far larger clone is one base away. The gene calls are TRBV18 and TRBJ2-5; D is perhaps TRBD2 (5 bases). The tail of the sequence fits TRBJ2-1 better, so the J call may be wrong. Per the germline V gene, CDR1 is KGHSH and CDR2 is LQKENI. The CDR3 is made up of 16 amino acids. CDR3 DNA sequence: TGTGCCAGCTCACCAATGTCCAGCGGTACTTACAATGGGCAGTTCTTC. It encodes CASSPMSSGTYNGQFF.

This chain connects TRBV3-1 to TRBJ2-1; 15 bases line up with TRBD2. The length of the CDR3 is 17 residues. With 2 bases clipped from V and 7 bases from J, the junction kept 6 bases outside the gene matches. Germline assignment: CDR1 LGHDT and CDR2 YNNKEL (reference sequence). The CDR3 sequence is CASSQHGTSGRRNEQFF. CDR3 sequence (DNA): TGTGCCAGCAGCCAACACGGGACTAGCGGGAGGAGGAATGAGCAGTTCTTC.

Many counts were recorded for this clonotype. CDR3: CAWSVRQLGEQYF. CDR3 DNA: TGTGCCTGGAGTGTACGCCAGTTAGGCGAGCAGTACTTC. The J gene is TRBJ2-7, the V gene TRBV30; no definite D call. The CDR3 has 13 amino acids. Germline lookup yields CDR1 GTSNPN and CDR2 SVGIG (reference sequence). The ends were cut back, 0 bases at V and 6 bases at J, with 12 bases in the middle.

This clonotype has ten or more counts. The J gene is TRBJ2-7, the V gene TRBV15; unclear D gene. Trimming removed 3 bases at V and 6 bases at J, with 15 bases between. This CDR3 is built from 14 residues. Germline CDR1 reads LNHNV; CDR2 reads YYDKDF (reference sequence). The CDR3 bases are TGTGCCACCAGCAGTGAGAGGCAGTTCGGCGAGCAGTACTTC. Its translation: CATSSERQFGEQYF.

This clonotype was observed many times. The V call is TRBV13, the J call TRBJ2-3; D remains unclear. There are 15 residues in the CDR3. The germline V gene has CDR1 PRHDT and CDR2 FYEKMQ (reference sequence). V dropped 5 bases and J dropped 2 bases, with 14 bases sitting between them. CDR3 nucleotides: TGTGCCAGCAGCCAACGAACAGAAAACACAGATACGCAGTATTTT. It translates to CASSQRTENTDTQYF.

This clonotype came up many times. The chain joins TRBV7-3 to TRBJ2-2; 7 nucleotides match TRBD1. This CDR3 is 16 amino acids long. Per the germline V gene, CDR1 is SGHTA and CDR2 is FQGTGA. The trim removed 7 bases at V and 5 bases at J, leaving 13 bases unmatched. The CDR3, as DNA: TGTGCCAGCACCTCCCGAGGGGGCGCGAGGACCGGGGAGCTGTTTTTT. Protein product: CASTSRGGARTGELFF. Drawing the rest from reference TRBV7-3 and TRBJ2-2, the complete variable domain is GAGVSQTPSNKVTEKGKYVELRCDPISGHTALYWYRQSLGQGPEFLIYFQGTGAADDSGLPNDRFFAVRPEGSVSTLKIQRTERGDSAVYLCASTSRGGARTGELFFGEGSRLTVL.

With respect to this clonotype: An end of the junction differs from the germline gene, which may be a read error. The rearrangement links TRBV5-1 to TRBJ2-3; D unresolved. The CDR3 sequence is 18 residues long. Germline CDR1 is SGHRS and CDR2 is YFSETQ. The CDR3, as DNA: TGCGCCAGCAGCTTAGGAGTCGATGTGGGGATCGGCACAGATGCGCAGTATTTT. Amino acid sequence: CASSLGVDVGIGTDAQYF.

A note on this clonotype: One end of the junction is discordant with germline, which a read error may explain. The J gene is TRBJ2-7, the V gene TRBV10-2, with 12 bases aligning to TRBD1. Per germline, CDR1 WSHSY and CDR2 SAAADI. CDR3 length equals 13 residues. Here the CDR3 reads CASSETLGTGGGF. Here the CDR3 DNA reads TGCGCCAGCAGTGAGACCCTCGGGACAGGGGGCGGTTTC.

This clonotype was picked up a small number of times. The J gene is TRBJ1-2, the V gene TRBV28, with D uncertain. Trimming stripped 4 bases from V and 6 bases from J, with 12 bases between. Germline loops: CDR1 MDHEN, CDR2 SYDVKM. This CDR3 contains 13 residues. The CDR3 DNA sequence: TGTGCCAGCAGTTCGGTAAATGAGGATGGCTACACCTTC. Translated: CASSSVNEDGYTF.

A single count supports this clonotype. A much larger clone lies one base from this, so it may be a read error. The chain has TRBV27 and TRBJ2-2; D is undetermined. Between the trimmed V and J ends, which lost 2 bases and 6 bases, there was a span of 10 bases. Per the germline V gene, CDR1 is MNHEY and CDR2 is SMNVEV (reference sequence). The CDR3 runs to 14 residues. CDR3 protein: CASSLRGSAGELFF. As DNA, the CDR3 is TGTGCCAGCAGTTTACGAGGCAGCGCCGGGGAGCTGTTTTTT.

This sequence joins TRBV6-1 and TRBJ1-1; the match to TRBD1 covers 7 bases. The germline gives CDR1 MNHNS, CDR2 SASEGT. CDR3 length: 12 amino acids. The ends lost 8 bases at V and 4 bases at J; junction bases unmatched: 4. The CDR3 here is CASGRDSTEAFF. The CDR3 bases are TGTGCCAGCGGGAGGGACAGCACTGAAGCTTTCTTT.

This clonotype was observed many times. The chain is built from TRBV12-3 or TRBV12-4 and TRBJ1-1, with D hard to call. The V end was cut by 9 bases, the J end by 5 bases, with 16 bases between. The CDR3 contains 13 residues. As DNA, the CDR3 is TGTGCCAGTCGGGCGGCCGGGAGAACTGAAGCTTTCTTT. Its translation: CASRAAGRTEAFF.

This clonotype was seen at least ten times. The CDR3 DNA is TGTGCCAGCAGCCCTGGGAAGAACACTGAAGCTTTCTTT. Translation gives CASSPGKNTEAFF. The rearrangement uses TRBV6-1 and TRBJ1-1; D gene uncertain. CDR3 length: 13 residues. In germline, CDR1 is MNHNS, CDR2 SASEGT. V shed 6 bases and J shed 1 base, with 9 bases lying between them.